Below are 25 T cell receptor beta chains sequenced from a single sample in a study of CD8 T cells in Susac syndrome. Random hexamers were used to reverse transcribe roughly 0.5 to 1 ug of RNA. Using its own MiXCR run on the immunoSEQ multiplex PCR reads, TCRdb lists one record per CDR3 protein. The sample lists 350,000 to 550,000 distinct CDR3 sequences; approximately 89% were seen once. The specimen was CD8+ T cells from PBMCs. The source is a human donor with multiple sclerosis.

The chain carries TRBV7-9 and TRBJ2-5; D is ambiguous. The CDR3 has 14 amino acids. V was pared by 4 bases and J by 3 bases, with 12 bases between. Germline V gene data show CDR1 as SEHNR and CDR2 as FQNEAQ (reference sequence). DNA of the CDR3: TGTGCCAGCAGCTCACCATGGACGGAAGAGACCCAGTACTTC. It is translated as CASSSPWTEETQYF.

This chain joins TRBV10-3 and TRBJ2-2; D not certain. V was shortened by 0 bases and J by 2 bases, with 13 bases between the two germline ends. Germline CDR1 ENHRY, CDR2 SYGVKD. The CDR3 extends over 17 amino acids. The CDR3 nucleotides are TGTGCCATCAGTGAGTCGGCAACCCGAGATAACACCGGGGAGCTGTTTTTT. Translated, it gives CAISESATRDNTGELFF.

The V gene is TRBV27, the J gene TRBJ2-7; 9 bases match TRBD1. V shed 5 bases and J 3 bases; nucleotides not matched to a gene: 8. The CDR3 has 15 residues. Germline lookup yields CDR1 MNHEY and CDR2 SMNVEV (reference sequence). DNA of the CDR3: TGTGCCAGCAGTCCTGTGGGACAGGGAGACTACGAGCAGTACTTC. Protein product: CASSPVGQGDYEQYF.

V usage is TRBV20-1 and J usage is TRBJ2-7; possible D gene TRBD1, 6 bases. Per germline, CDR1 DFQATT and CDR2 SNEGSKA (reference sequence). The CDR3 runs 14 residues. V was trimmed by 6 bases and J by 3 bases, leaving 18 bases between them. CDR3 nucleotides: TGCAGTGCCAGCACCCTAGGACAGAACTACGAGCAGTACTTC. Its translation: CSASTLGQNYEQYF.

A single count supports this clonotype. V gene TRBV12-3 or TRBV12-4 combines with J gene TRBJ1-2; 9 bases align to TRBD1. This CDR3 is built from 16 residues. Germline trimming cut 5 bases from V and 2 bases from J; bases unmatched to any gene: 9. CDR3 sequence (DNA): TGTGCCAGCAGTCCCGGGACAGGGCTATTAAACTATGGCTACACCTTC. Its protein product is CASSPGTGLLNYGYTF.

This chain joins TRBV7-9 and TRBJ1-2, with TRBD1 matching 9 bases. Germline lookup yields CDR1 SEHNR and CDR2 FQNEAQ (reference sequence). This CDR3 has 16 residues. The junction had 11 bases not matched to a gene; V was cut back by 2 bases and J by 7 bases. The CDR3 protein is CASSLTQKQGAGGYTF. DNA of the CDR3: TGTGCCAGCAGCTTAACCCAAAAACAGGGGGCGGGTGGCTACACCTTC.

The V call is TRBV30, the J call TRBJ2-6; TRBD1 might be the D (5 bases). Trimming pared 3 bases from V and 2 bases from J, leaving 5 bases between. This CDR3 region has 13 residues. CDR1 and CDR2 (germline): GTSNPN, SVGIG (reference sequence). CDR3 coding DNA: TGTGCCTGGAGAGGGGCTGGGGCCAACGTCCTGACTTTC. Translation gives CAWRGAGANVLTF.

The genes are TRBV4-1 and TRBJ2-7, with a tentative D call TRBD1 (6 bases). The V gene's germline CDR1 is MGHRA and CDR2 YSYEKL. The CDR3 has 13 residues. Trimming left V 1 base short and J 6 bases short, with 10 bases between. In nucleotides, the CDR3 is TGCGCCAGCAGCCAAGTCCAGGGGAGCGAGCAGTACTTC. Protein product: CASSQVQGSEQYF.

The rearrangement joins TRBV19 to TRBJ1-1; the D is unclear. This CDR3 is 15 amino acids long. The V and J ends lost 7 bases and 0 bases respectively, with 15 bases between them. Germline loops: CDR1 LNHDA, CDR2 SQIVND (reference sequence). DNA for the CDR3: TGTGCCAGTATCCCCGGGGTAGGGATGAACACTGAAGCTTTCTTT. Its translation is CASIPGVGMNTEAFF.

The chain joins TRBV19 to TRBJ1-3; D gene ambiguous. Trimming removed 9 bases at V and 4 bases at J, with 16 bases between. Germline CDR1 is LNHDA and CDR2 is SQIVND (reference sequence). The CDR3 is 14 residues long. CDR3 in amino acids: CASSRIDPGNTIYF. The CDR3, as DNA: TGTGCCAGCTCACGGATTGACCCAGGAAACACCATATATTTT.

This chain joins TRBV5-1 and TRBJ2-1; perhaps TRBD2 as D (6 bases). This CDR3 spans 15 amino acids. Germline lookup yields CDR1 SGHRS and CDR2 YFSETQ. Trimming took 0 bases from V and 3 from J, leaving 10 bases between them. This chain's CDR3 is CASSLAGVVYNEQFF. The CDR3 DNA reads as TGCGCCAGCAGCTTGGCGGGAGTTGTCTACAATGAGCAGTTCTTC.

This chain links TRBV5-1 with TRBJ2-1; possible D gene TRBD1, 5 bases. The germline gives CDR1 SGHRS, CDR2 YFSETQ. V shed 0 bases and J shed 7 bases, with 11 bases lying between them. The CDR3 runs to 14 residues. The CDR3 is CASSLEGRANEQFF. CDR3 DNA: TGCGCCAGCAGCTTGGAGGGCAGGGCGAATGAGCAGTTCTTC.

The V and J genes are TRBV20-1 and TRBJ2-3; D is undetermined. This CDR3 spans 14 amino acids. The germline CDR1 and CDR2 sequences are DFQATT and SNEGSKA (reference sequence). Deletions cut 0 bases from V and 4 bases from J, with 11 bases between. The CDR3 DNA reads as TGCAGTGCTAGAGACCGGATGGGCTCAGATACGCAGTATTTT. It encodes CSARDRMGSDTQYF.

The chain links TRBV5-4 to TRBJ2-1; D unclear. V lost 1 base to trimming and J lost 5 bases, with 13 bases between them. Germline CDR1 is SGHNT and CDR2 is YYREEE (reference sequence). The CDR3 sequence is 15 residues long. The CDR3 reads CASSLYLQANNEQFF. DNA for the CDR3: TGTGCCAGCAGCTTGTATCTCCAAGCTAACAATGAGCAGTTCTTC.

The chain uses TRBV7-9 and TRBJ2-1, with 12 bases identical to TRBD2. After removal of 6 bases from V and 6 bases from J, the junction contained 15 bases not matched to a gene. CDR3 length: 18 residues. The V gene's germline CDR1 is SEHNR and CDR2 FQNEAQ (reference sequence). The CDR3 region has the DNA TGTGCCAGCAGTTCAGGTCTAATGACTAGCGGGAGTGGCAATGAGCAGTTCTTC. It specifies CASSSGLMTSGSGNEQFF. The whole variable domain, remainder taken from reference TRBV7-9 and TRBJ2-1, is DTGVSQNPRHKITKRGQNVTFRCDPISEHNRLYWYRQTLGQGPEFLTYFQNEAQLEKSRLLSDRFSAERPKGSFSTLEIQRTEQGDSAMYLCASSSGLMTSGSGNEQFFGPGTRLTVL.

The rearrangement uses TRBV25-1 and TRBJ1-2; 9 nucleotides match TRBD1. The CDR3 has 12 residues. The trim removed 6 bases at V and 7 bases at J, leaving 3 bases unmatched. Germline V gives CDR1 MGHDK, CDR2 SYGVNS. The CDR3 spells CASRTGGVGYTF. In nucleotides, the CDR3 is TGTGCCAGCAGGACAGGGGGAGTTGGCTACACCTTC.

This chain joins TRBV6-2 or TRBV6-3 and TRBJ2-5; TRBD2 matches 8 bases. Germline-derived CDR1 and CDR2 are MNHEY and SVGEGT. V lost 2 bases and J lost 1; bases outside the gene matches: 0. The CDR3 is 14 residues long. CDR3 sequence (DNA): TGTGCCAGCAGTTACGGGACTAGCCAAGAGACCCAGTACTTC. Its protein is CASSYGTSQETQYF.

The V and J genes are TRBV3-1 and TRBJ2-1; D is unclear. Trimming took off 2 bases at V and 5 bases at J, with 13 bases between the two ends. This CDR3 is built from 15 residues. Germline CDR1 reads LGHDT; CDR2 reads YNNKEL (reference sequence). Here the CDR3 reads CASSQNLPRDNEQFF. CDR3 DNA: TGTGCCAGCAGCCAAAACCTACCTCGAGACAATGAGCAGTTCTTC.

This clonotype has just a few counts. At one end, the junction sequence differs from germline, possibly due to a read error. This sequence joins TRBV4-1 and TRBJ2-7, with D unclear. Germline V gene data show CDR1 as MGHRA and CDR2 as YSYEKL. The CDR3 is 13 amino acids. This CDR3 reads CASSQDLSYEQYF. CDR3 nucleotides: TGTGCCAGCAGCCAAGATCTATCCTACGAGCAGTACTTC.

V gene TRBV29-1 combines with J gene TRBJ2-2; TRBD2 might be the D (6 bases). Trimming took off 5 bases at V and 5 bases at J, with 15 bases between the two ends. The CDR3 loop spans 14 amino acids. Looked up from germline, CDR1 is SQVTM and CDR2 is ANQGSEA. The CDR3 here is CSVTGDTSTGELFF. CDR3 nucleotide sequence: TGCAGCGTTACGGGGGATACTTCTACCGGGGAGCTGTTTTTT.

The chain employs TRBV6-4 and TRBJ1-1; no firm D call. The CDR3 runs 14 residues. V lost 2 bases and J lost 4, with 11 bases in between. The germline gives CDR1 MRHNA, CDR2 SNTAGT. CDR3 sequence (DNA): TGTGCCAGCAGTGACCGGCCGGCGGGCACTGAAGCTTTCTTT. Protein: CASSDRPAGTEAFF.

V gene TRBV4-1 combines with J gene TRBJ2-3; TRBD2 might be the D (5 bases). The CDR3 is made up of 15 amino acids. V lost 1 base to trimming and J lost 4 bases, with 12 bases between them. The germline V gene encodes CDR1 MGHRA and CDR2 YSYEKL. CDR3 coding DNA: TGCGCCAGCAGCCAAGTAGGGCTAGCCCCAGATACGCAGTATTTT. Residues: CASSQVGLAPDTQYF.

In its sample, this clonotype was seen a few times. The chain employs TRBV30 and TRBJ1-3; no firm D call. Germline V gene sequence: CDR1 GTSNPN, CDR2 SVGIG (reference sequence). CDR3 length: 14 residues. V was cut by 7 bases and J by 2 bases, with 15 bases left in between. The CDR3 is CALEEGAPGNTIYF. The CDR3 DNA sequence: TGTGCCTTGGAGGAGGGCGCACCTGGAAACACCATATATTTT.

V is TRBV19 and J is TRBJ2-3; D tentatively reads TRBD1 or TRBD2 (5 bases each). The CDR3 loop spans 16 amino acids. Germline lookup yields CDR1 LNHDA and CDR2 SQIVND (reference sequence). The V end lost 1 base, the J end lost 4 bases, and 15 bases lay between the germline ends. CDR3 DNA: TGTGCCAGTAGTATAGGCCCTCCGGGGACGCCAGATACGCAGTATTTT. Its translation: CASSIGPPGTPDTQYF.

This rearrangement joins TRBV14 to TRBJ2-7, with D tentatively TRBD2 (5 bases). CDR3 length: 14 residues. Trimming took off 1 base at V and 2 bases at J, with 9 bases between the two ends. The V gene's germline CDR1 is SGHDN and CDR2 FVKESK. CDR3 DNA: TGTGCCAGCAGCCAAGCGGGGAGTACCTACGAGCAGTACTTC. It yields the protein CASSQAGSTYEQYF.